These 18 T cell receptor beta chains share one sample of origin, sequenced in a study of shared clonotypes between healthy human individuals. Profiling relied on immunoSEQ multiplex PCR, and the TCRdb table lists in-frame clones only, not all of them. The top ten hold 0.36% of the sample, which has more than 1.2 million clones, approximately 98.5% seen once. Material for sequencing was naive CD4+ T cells sorted from blood. The subset is: CD45RA+ positively selected. The receptors stem from a man aged 25 to 40 in good health.

The genes are TRBV19 and TRBJ1-5; D might be TRBD1 (5 bases). The ends were cut back, 4 bases at V and 4 bases at J, with 20 bases in the middle. The germline CDR1 and CDR2 sequences are LNHDA and SQIVND (reference sequence). The CDR3 is made up of 17 amino acids. CDR3 in amino acids: CASSNFEGNGWNQPQHF. The CDR3 DNA reads TGTGCCAGTAGTAATTTTGAGGGGAATGGTTGGAATCAGCCCCAGCATTTT.

In the case of this clone: This CDR3 is also generated by other DNA sequences in the sample. The rearrangement joins TRBV28 to TRBJ2-7; 9 bases match TRBD1. With V trimmed by 6 bases and J by 5 bases, 8 bases remained unmatched. Germline-derived CDR1 and CDR2 are MDHEN and SYDVKM. This CDR3 spans 14 amino acids. The chain's CDR3 is CASSPGQGLHEQYF. CDR3 DNA: TGTGCCAGCAGCCCGGGACAGGGTCTCCACGAGCAGTACTTC.

The chain links TRBV5-1 to TRBJ2-7, with 7 bases that match TRBD1. This CDR3 region has 14 residues. Germline lookup yields CDR1 SGHRS and CDR2 YFSETQ. J was trimmed by 3 bases and V by 4 bases; bases with no gene match: 7. The CDR3 DNA reads as TGCGCCAGCAGCCCTTGGACAGGAGGCTACGAGCAGTACTTC. It encodes CASSPWTGGYEQYF. Supplemented by reference TRBV5-1 and TRBJ2-7, the full variable domain reads KAGVTQTPRYLIKTRGQQVTLSCSPISGHRSVSWYQQTPGQGLQFLFEYFSETQRNKGNFPGRFSGRQFSNSRSEMNVSTLELGDSALYLCASSPWTGGYEQYFGPGTRLTVT.

The chain joins TRBV7-9 to TRBJ2-7; no definite D call. The germline V and J ends were trimmed by 4 bases and 5 bases, with 15 bases remaining between them. This CDR3 region has 14 residues. Per germline, CDR1 SEHNR and CDR2 FQNEAQ (reference sequence). CDR3 protein: CASSWVGSGDEQYF. DNA for the CDR3: TGTGCCAGCAGCTGGGTAGGCAGTGGGGACGAGCAGTACTTC.

This chain links TRBV11-2 with TRBJ2-3, with D perhaps being TRBD1 or TRBD2 (5 bases each). The CDR3 has 18 residues. V lost 10 bases and J 11 bases, leaving 37 bases between the germline ends. Germline-derived CDR1 and CDR2 are SGHAT and FQNNGV. Written as DNA, the CDR3 is TGTGCCACAAGGGTCGGGGCGTTCACGGGATTACGACACAGTAAGCAGTATTTT. Its protein product is CATRVGAFTGLRHSKQYF.

The chain couples TRBV2 to TRBJ2-7; D may be TRBD1 (6 bases). Germline lookup yields CDR1 SNHLY and CDR2 FYNNEI. This CDR3 has 14 residues. V was trimmed by 7 bases and J by 0 bases, leaving 13 bases between them. This chain's CDR3 is CASTFGQSSYEQYF. The CDR3 DNA is TGTGCCAGCACCTTCGGACAGAGCTCCTACGAGCAGTACTTC. Full variable domain (outside the CDR3, taken from reference TRBV2 and TRBJ2-7): EPEVTQTPSHQVTQMGQEVILRCVPISNHLYFYWYRQILGQKVEFLVSFYNNEISEKSEIFDDQFSVERPDGSNFTLKIRSTKLEDSAMYFCASTFGQSSYEQYFGPGTRLTVT.

A word on this clone: In the same sample, other DNA sequences code for this CDR3. In nucleotides, the CDR3 is TGCGCCAGCAGCTTAGACGGGTACAATGAGCAGTTCTTC. Its protein is CASSLDGYNEQFF. V gene TRBV5-1 combines with J gene TRBJ2-1, with D hard to call. The germline V and J ends were trimmed by 2 bases and 4 bases, with 7 bases remaining between them. This CDR3 comprises 13 residues. Germline-derived CDR1 and CDR2 are SGHRS and YFSETQ.

This chain connects TRBV7-9 to TRBJ1-4, with D possibly being TRBD1 (6 bases). Germline V gives CDR1 SEHNR, CDR2 FQNEAQ (reference sequence). V lost 5 bases to trimming and J lost 8 bases, with 12 bases between them. There are 13 residues in the CDR3. This CDR3 is CASSPTGREKLFF. CDR3 DNA sequence: TGTGCCAGCAGCCCCACAGGGCGAGAAAAACTGTTTTTT.

The chain couples TRBV10-1 to TRBJ2-7; 10 bases align to TRBD2. In germline, CDR1 is WNHNN, CDR2 SYGVQD (reference sequence). J lost 5 bases, V lost 1 base, and 8 bases had no gene match. This CDR3 region has 16 residues. CDR3 bases: TGCGCCAGCAGTGAGTTCGGAGCGGGAGGGCCCCACGAGCAGTACTTC. It encodes CASSEFGAGGPHEQYF.

The rearrangement links TRBV6-1 to TRBJ1-5; tentative D call: TRBD1 (6 bases). CDR3 size: 13 residues. V lost 7 bases, J lost 9 bases, and 16 bases lay in between. Per germline, CDR1 MNHNS and CDR2 SASEGT. In nucleotides, the CDR3 is TGTGCCAGCACCGAAAGGGGGGAACTGCCCCAGCATTTT. This codes for CASTERGELPQHF.

V usage is TRBV4-1 and J usage is TRBJ2-4, with TRBD2 identical over 9 bases. CDR1 and CDR2 (germline): MGHRA, YSYEKL. Losses at the gene ends were 4 bases for V and 1 base for J; bases not matched to a gene: 8. This CDR3 is 17 amino acids long. The CDR3 DNA follows: TGCGCCAGCAGCCCGATAGGGACTAGCTTGGCCAAAAACATTCAGTACTTC. Its translation is CASSPIGTSLAKNIQYF.

V gene TRBV6-1 combines with J gene TRBJ2-7, with D possibly matching TRBD2 (6 bases). Germline-derived CDR1 and CDR2 are MNHNS and SASEGT. Trimming cost V 9 bases and J 7 bases, with 25 bases left between them. The CDR3 covers 15 residues. CDR3 nucleotides: TGTGCCAGTTTGGAGGGAGGCGATAATCTACGAGAGCAGTACTTC. Translation: CASLEGGDNLREQYF.

V and J are TRBV30 and TRBJ1-1, with D unresolved. The CDR3 consists of 13 residues. V lost 2 bases and J 5 bases, leaving 12 bases between the germline ends. Germline CDR1 and CDR2: GTSNPN and SVGIG (reference sequence). DNA of the CDR3: TGTGCCTGGAGTAGGTCTTTGAGTACTGAAGCTTTCTTT. Amino acids: CAWSRSLSTEAFF.

This chain links TRBV29-1 with TRBJ2-7; 8 bases fit TRBD1. The germline gives CDR1 SQVTM, CDR2 ANQGSEA. The J segment lost 3 bases and the V segment lost 8 bases, leaving 18 bases of the junction unmatched. The CDR3 contains 16 residues. The CDR3 protein is CSTQGSLRQGIYEQYF. The CDR3 DNA is TGCAGCACACAAGGATCTTTGAGACAGGGGATCTACGAGCAGTACTTC.

The genes are TRBV18 and TRBJ1-3; D is ambiguous. Germline values: CDR1 KGHSH, CDR2 LQKENI. The CDR3 spans 15 residues. Trimming removed 3 bases at V and 4 bases at J, with 13 bases between. The CDR3 protein is CASSPKEAKGNTIYF. The DNA for the CDR3 is TGTGCCAGCTCACCTAAGGAGGCGAAGGGAAACACCATATATTTT. The variable domain in full, completed from reference TRBV18 and TRBJ1-3, reads NAGVMQNPRHLVRRRGQEARLRCSPMKGHSHVYWYRQLPEEGLKFMVYLQKENIIDESGMPKERFSAEFPKEGPSILRIQQVVRGDSAAYFCASSPKEAKGNTIYFGEGSWLTVV.

The rearrangement links TRBV5-1 to TRBJ2-4; D not resolved. V was shortened by 1 base and J by 1 base, with 12 bases between the two germline ends. The CDR3 spans 16 residues. CDR1 is SGHRS and CDR2 is YFSETQ in the germline V gene. CDR3 amino acids: CASSLSVGLAKNIQYF. The CDR3 coding sequence is TGCGCCAGCAGCTTGTCCGTGGGTCTTGCCAAAAACATTCAGTACTTC.

The rearrangement links TRBV11-2 to TRBJ2-5, with unresolved D. CDR1 is SGHAT and CDR2 is FQNNGV in the germline V gene. The CDR3 totals 13 residues. V was cut by 3 bases and J by 1 base, with 6 bases left in between. The CDR3 protein is CASSFGFQETQYF. The CDR3 region has the DNA TGTGCCAGCAGCTTCGGTTTCCAAGAGACCCAGTACTTC.

The J gene is TRBJ2-2, the V gene TRBV27, with 12 bases identical to TRBD2. Losses at the gene ends were 3 bases for V and 7 bases for J; bases not matched to a gene: 21. CDR1 and CDR2 from the germline V gene are MNHEY and SMNVEV (reference sequence). CDR3 size: 21 residues. CDR3 loop: CASSFVWGFQRTSGKDGELFF. The CDR3, as DNA: TGTGCCAGCAGTTTTGTTTGGGGATTTCAGAGGACTAGCGGGAAGGACGGGGAGCTGTTTTTT.